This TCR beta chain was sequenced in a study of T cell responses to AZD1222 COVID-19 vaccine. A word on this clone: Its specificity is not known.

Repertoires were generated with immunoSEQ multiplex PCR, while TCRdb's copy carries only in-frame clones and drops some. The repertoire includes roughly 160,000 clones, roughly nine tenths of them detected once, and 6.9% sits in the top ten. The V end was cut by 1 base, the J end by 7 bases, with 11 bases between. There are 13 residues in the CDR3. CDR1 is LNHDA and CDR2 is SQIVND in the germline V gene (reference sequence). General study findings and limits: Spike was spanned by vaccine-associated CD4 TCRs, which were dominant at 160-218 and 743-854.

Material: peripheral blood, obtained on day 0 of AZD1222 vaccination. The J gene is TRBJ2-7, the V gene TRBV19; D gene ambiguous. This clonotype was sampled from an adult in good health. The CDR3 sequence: CASSIVDSWEQYV. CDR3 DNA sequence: TGTGCCAGTAGTATAGTTGACTCGTGGGAGCAGTACGTC.